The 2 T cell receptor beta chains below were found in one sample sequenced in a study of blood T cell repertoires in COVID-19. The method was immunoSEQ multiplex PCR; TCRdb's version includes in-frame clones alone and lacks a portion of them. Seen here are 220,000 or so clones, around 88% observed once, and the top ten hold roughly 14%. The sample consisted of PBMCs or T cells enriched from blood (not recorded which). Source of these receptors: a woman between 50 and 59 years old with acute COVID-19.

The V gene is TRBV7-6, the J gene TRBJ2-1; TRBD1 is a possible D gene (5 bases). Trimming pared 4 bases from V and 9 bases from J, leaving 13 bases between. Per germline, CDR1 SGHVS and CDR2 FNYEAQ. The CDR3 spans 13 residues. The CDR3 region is CASSSRVDGEQFF. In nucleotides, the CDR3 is TGTGCCAGCAGCTCCAGGGTTGACGGTGAGCAGTTCTTC.

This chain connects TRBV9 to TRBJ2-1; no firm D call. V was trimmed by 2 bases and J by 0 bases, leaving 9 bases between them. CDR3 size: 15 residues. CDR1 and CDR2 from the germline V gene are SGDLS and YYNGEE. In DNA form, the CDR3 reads TGTGCCAGCAGCGTTTCCTCGAGCTCCTACAATGAGCAGTTCTTC. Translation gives CASSVSSSSYNEQFF.